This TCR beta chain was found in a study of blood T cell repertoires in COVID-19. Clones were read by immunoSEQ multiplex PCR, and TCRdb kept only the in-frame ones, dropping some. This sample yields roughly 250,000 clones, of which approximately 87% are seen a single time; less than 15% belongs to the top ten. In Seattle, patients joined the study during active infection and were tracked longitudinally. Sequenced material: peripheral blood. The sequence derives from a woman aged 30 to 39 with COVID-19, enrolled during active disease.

In DNA, the CDR3 is TGTGCCAGCAGTTACTGGGGGCGGGCTTTCTTT. Translating gives CASSYWGRAFF. The chain has TRBV6-5 and TRBJ1-1; the D gene is possibly TRBD1 (6 bases). Germline V CDR1 and CDR2: MNHEY, SVGAGI. V gave up 1 base and J gave up 11 bases, with 8 bases separating them. This CDR3 is built from 11 residues.